This T cell receptor beta chain derives from a study of blood T cell repertoires in COVID-19 (dated by TCRdb to the early 2020s). Broadly, across the study: Samples covering the acute and convalescent phases of COVID-19 were provided by collaborators in the United States, Italy and Spain. The repertoires were made available in a free public database intended to serve as a resource for research on the immune response to SARS-CoV-2. The sample metadata nearly always contained a de-identified subject ID, COVID-19 status, age in years and sex. Samples came from the ongoing ImmuneRACE study (first 160 participants) plus 1,254 subjects from 6 global collaborators. HLA class I and class II types, where available, came from metadata supplied by the sample provider rather than from assay-based typing. The prospective study material was composed of cDNA or gDNA derived from T cells, B-cell-depleted T cells, or PBMCs. The dataset comprised deeply sampled blood TCRbeta repertoires from subjects exposed to, actively infected with, or recovered from COVID-19.

TCRbeta CDR3 regions were amplified from genomic DNA using the immunoSEQ Assay, a bias-controlled multiplex PCR. On the authors' methods: Within the assay, amplification of reference gene primers was used to estimate how many nucleated cells each sample contained. To quantify the absolute abundance of each unique TCRbeta CDR3 rearrangement, sequence reads were collapsed and filtered. Productive Simpson clonality was computed per sample as the square root of Simpson's diversity index over productive rearrangements. The source is immuneACCESS, and TCRdb retained only in-frame sequences with V and J called. Part of the clones is not carried over; for the studies checked, unresolved V genes explain less than half of this, and the remainder is unexplained. V, J and clone size reflect that table, while D and trimming were determined from the DNA. This sample holds fewer than 90,000 clones; around 74% were observed only once. The ten largest account for about 16% of the sample.

The germline V gene provides CDR1 SGDLS and CDR2 YYNGEE. The CDR3 runs 15 residues from the cysteine to the phenylalanine. Here the CDR3 DNA is all that survives: 45 bases in frame from base 1. Relative to germline, V is 0 bases shorter and J is 2 bases shorter, with 12 bases between their ends. On the study overall, not on this receptor specifically: The amount of clinical and demographic metadata varied by source and participant and was provided uncurated.

One collaborating source in Seattle enrolled patients during active infection and followed them longitudinally through the course of disease. Collaborating institutions collected whole blood in K2EDTA tubes following their own protocols. Collaborator samples were shipped for TCRbeta analysis as frozen whole blood, isolated PBMCs, or DNA extracted from either sample type. On this clone itself: No antigen is known for it. No much larger clonotype is one base removed from it; base qualities were not supplied.

Sequencing was done on a sample of peripheral blood. The TCR was taken from a man in his sixties with COVID-19, enrolled during active disease. The chain is encoded by TRBV9 joined to TRBJ2-7; the D gene is perhaps TRBD1, on 6 matching bases. This receptor carries the CDR3 CASSVAWGHTYEQYF. The DNA sequence is TGTGCCAGCAGCGTAGCGTGGGGACACACCTACGAGCAGTACTTC.